These 6 T cell receptor beta chains were all obtained from the same sample, sequenced in a study of T cell repertoires in cytomegalovirus infection. No antigen has been assigned to these receptors. Using its own MiXCR run on the reads, TCRdb lists one record per CDR3 protein. Seen here are around 500,000 distinct CDR3 sequences, about two fifths observed once, and the top ten hold about two fifths. The input for sequencing was cultured PBMCs, taken from culture after CMV antigen stimulation. All receptors derive from a human donor in good health (CMV status not recorded). Some clones in this sample may be carry-over from other donors' samples.

A few counts support this clonotype. The chain is built from TRBV7-2 and TRBJ1-5; D is perhaps TRBD1 (6 bases). Looked up from germline, CDR1 is SGHTA and CDR2 is FQGNSA. Trimming stripped 3 bases from V and 0 bases from J, with 15 bases between. The CDR3 length is 17 residues. The CDR3 here is CASSFNRDFDSNQPQHF. CDR3 DNA: TGTGCCAGCAGCTTCAACAGGGACTTCGATAGCAATCAGCCCCAGCATTTT.

This chain joins TRBV7-2 and TRBJ1-5; maybe TRBD1 (6 bases). V gave up 7 bases and J gave up 1 base, with 23 bases separating them. The CDR3 has 18 amino acids. Looked up from germline, CDR1 is SGHTA and CDR2 is FQGNSA. As DNA, the CDR3 is TGTGCCAGCACTTTAGCATCACGGGGGGCGGGAAGCAATCAGCCCCAGCATTTT. Its protein product is CASTLASRGAGSNQPQHF.

The chain carries TRBV9 and TRBJ2-3; TRBD1 might be the D (8 bases). The germline V gene encodes CDR1 SGDLS and CDR2 YYNGEE. The CDR3 sequence is 17 residues long. V lost 4 bases and J 1 base, leaving 19 bases between the germline ends. The DNA for the CDR3 is TGTGCCAGCAGCCTTACAGGGGGGGGTCTGCGCACAGATACGCAGTATTTT. Encoded protein: CASSLTGGGLRTDTQYF. The whole variable domain, remainder taken from reference TRBV9 and TRBJ2-3, is DSGVTQTPKHLITATGQRVTLRCSPRSGDLSVYWYQQSLDQGLQFLIQYYNGEERAKGNILERFSAQQFPDLHSELNLSSLELGDSALYFCASSLTGGGLRTDTQYFGPGTRLTVL.

This clonotype showed up just a few times. J is TRBJ2-5 and V is TRBV7-2; D tentatively fits TRBD1 or TRBD2 (5 bases each). This CDR3 region has 14 residues. Germline-derived CDR1 and CDR2 are SGHTA and FQGNSA. With 5 bases removed from V and 5 bases from J, the gap between germline ends came to 15 bases. CDR3 residues: CASSRGRGPETQYF. CDR3 DNA: TGTGCCAGCAGCCGTGGCCGGGGCCCCGAGACCCAGTACTTC. The full variable domain, with the rest looked up from reference TRBV7-2 and TRBJ2-5, is GAGVSQSPSNKVTEKGKDVELRCDPISGHTALYWYRQSLGQGLEFLIYFQGNSAPDKSGLPSDRFSAERTGGSVSTLTIQRTQQEDSAVYLCASSRGRGPETQYFGPGTRLLVL.

This clonotype has at least ten counts. The chain recombines TRBV7-2 with TRBJ2-3; no clear D. Trimming took 2 bases from V and 1 from J, leaving 7 bases between them. CDR1 is SGHTA and CDR2 is FQGNSA in the germline V gene. The CDR3 totals 14 residues. CDR3 sequence reads: CASSLTLGTDTQYF. The CDR3 DNA reads TGTGCCAGCAGCTTAACCCTCGGCACAGATACGCAGTATTTT.

This chain joins TRBV7-6 and TRBJ2-7; tentatively, D is TRBD2 (6 bases). V dropped 6 bases and J dropped 9 bases, with 15 bases sitting between them. Germline assignment: CDR1 SGHVS and CDR2 FNYEAQ. CDR3 length: 12 residues. CDR3 DNA sequence: TGTGCCAGCAGTCCGACTAGTCCGGTGCAGTACTTC. It yields the protein CASSPTSPVQYF.